The 8 T cell receptor beta chains below were found in one sample sequenced in a study of cytomegalovirus exposure and HLA in healthy donors. PCR employed 60 Vbeta and 13 Jbeta primers. TCRdb's copy holds only in-frame clones and misses some; the assay was immunoSEQ multiplex PCR. Counted here are about 160,000 clones, just over 70% occurring once; the ten biggest clones make up 4.7%. Sequenced input: PBMCs. The receptors were gathered from a young man in good health and CMV-seropositive.

The CDR3 reads CASSNTGGPQPQHF. CDR3 coding DNA: TGTGCCAGCAGTAATACAGGGGGCCCTCAGCCCCAGCATTTT. The rearrangement joins TRBV2 to TRBJ1-5; 9 bases match TRBD1. Germline-derived CDR1 and CDR2 are SNHLY and FYNNEI. The CDR3 runs 14 residues. Germline trimming cut 5 bases from V and 6 bases from J; bases unmatched to any gene: 5.

This sequence joins TRBV9 and TRBJ2-5; 7 nucleotides line up with TRBD2. The CDR3 extends over 14 amino acids. Germline-derived CDR1 and CDR2 are SGDLS and YYNGEE. The ends lost 3 bases at V and 5 bases at J; junction bases unmatched: 7. The CDR3: CASSGGGSYETQYF. DNA of the CDR3: TGTGCCAGCAGCGGGGGCGGGAGCTATGAGACCCAGTACTTC.

The V call is TRBV30, the J call TRBJ2-7, with D possibly called TRBD1 or TRBD2 (6 bases each). The germline V gene has CDR1 GTSNPN and CDR2 SVGIG (reference sequence). Deletions cut 1 base from V and 7 bases from J, with 14 bases between. The CDR3 spans 13 residues. The CDR3 region is CAWSEVRGREQYV. The DNA of the CDR3 is TGTGCCTGGAGTGAGGTCCGGGGGCGGGAGCAGTACGTC.

This rearrangement joins TRBV16 to TRBJ1-1, with D hard to call. Trimming left V 0 bases short and J 6 bases short, with 11 bases between. The CDR3 totals 14 residues. CDR1 and CDR2 from the germline V gene are KGHSY and FQNENV. For the CDR3, the DNA is TGTGCCAGCAGCCAATCTTCGTTGTTCGCTGAAGCTTTCTTT. Protein product: CASSQSSLFAEAFF.

V and J are TRBV29-1 and TRBJ2-1, with TRBD2 identical over 12 bases. The CDR3 has 19 amino acids. The V gene's germline CDR1 is SQVTM and CDR2 ANQGSEA. The J segment lost 0 bases and the V segment lost 3 bases, leaving 12 bases of the junction unmatched. The DNA for the CDR3 is TGCAGCGTTGAGACCCTGCGGACTAGCGGGATGGGCTCCTACAATGAGCAGTTCTTC. Translated: CSVETLRTSGMGSYNEQFF.

The rearrangement joins TRBV7-9 to TRBJ2-1; 9 nucleotides align to TRBD1. The CDR3 consists of 13 residues. V gave up 3 bases and J gave up 8 bases; unmatched junction bases: 2. From germline, CDR1 is SEHNR and CDR2 FQNEAQ (reference sequence). The CDR3 is CASSLDRGYEQFF. CDR3 nucleotide sequence: TGTGCCAGCAGCTTGGACAGGGGTTATGAGCAGTTCTTC.

This clone turned up a few times. The rearrangement links TRBV6-1 to TRBJ1-4, with no clear D. Trimming cost V 11 bases and J 4 bases, with 20 bases left between them. Germline CDR1 and CDR2: MNHNS and SASEGT. The CDR3 extends over 15 amino acids. The CDR3 reads CAGGVYRADNEKLFF. The CDR3 DNA sequence: TGTGCCGGAGGCGTCTACCGGGCAGATAATGAAAAACTGTTTTTT.

The chain recombines TRBV6-5 with TRBJ1-2, with unresolved D. The CDR3 is 13 residues long. Germline CDR1 MNHEY, CDR2 SVGAGI. Trimming took off 6 bases at V and 2 bases at J, with 10 bases between the two ends. The CDR3 reads CASSPSRNYGYTF. CDR3 bases: TGTGCCAGCAGCCCCTCTAGAAACTATGGCTACACCTTC.